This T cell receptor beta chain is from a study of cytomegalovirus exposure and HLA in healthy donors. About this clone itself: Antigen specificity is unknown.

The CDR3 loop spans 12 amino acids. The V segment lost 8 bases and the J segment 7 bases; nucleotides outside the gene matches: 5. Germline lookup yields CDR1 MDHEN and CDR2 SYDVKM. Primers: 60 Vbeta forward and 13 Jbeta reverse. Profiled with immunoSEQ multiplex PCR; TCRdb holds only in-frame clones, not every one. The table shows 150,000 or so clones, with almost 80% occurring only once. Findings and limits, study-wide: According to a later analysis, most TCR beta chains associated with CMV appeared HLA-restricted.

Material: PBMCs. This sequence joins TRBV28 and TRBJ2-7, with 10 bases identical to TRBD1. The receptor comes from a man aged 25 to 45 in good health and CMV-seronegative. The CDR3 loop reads CASRDRGQEQYF. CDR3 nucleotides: TGTGCCAGCCGTGACAGGGGGCAAGAGCAGTACTTC.